This T cell receptor (beta chain) was sequenced in a study of cytomegalovirus exposure and HLA in healthy donors. Study outcomes and limitations: Presence/absence comparisons presumed near-even sequencing depth among donors. Later analysis suggested most CMV-associated TCR beta chains were HLA-restricted. Later on, an analysis tied about 17,000 TCR beta sequences to HLA alleles at 0.05 false discovery rate. Productive status was seen about 90% or about 30% of the time for most TCR beta V segments in an earlier analysis.

On this clone: What it binds is not known.

With 60 Vbeta and 13 Jbeta primers, the PCR was carried out. Method: immunoSEQ multiplex PCR; TCRdb's copy keeps in-frame clones and lacks some. Here the sample spans about 130,000 clones, roughly 84% being singletons. The ends lost 2 bases at V and 6 bases at J; junction bases unmatched: 5. Germline V gives CDR1 SGDLS, CDR2 YYNGEE. The CDR3 has 14 amino acids. The chain employs TRBV9 and TRBJ2-7; TRBD2 matches 10 bases. The sequencing sample was made of PBMCs. The clonotype comes from a man aged 50-59 years in good health and CMV-seronegative. The CDR3 DNA follows: TGTGCCAGCAGCGTCAGCGGGGGGGCTGGCGAGCAGTACTTC. It encodes CASSVSGGAGEQYF.